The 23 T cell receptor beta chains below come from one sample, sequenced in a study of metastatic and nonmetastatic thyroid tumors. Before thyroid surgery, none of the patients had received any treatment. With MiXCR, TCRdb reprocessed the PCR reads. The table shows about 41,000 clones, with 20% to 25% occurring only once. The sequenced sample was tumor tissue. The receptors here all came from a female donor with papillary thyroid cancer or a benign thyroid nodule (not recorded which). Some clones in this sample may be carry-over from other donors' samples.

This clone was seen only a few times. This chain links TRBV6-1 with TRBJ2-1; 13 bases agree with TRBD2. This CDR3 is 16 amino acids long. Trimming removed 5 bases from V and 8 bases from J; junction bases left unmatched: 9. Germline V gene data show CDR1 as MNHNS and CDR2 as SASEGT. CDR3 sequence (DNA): TGTGCCAGCAGTCCCACGACTAGCGGGAGGTTAGATGAGCAGTTCTTC. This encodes CASSPTTSGRLDEQFF.

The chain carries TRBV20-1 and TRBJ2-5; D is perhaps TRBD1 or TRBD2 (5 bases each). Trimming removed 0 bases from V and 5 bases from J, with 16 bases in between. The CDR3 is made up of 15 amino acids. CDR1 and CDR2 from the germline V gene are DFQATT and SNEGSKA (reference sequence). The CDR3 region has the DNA TGCAGTGCTAGAGATCGCGGCAGGGAGTGTGAGACCCAGTACTTC. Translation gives CSARDRGRECETQYF.

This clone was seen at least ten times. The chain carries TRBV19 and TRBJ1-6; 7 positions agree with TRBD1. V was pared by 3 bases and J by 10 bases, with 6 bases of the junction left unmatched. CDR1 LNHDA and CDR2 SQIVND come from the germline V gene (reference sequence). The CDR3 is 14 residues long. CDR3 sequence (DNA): TGTGCCAGTAGTATCGACAGGGCTCGGTCACCCCTCCACTTT. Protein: CASSIDRARSPLHF.

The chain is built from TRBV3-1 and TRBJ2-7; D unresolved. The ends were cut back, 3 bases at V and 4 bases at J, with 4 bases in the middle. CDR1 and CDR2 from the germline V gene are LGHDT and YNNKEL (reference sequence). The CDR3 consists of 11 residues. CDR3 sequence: CASSQIYEQYF. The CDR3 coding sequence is TGTGCCAGCAGCCAGATATACGAGCAGTACTTC.

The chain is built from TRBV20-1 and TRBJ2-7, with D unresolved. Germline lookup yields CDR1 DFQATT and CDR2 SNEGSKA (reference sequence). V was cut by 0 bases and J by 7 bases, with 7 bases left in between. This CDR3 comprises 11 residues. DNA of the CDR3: TGCAGTGCTAGAGACGTCTCGGAGCAGTACTTC. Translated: CSARDVSEQYF.

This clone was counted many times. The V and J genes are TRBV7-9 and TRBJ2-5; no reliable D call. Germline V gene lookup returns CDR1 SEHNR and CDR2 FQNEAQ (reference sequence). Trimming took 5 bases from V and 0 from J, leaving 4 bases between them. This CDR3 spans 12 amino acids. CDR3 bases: TGTGCCAGCAGCGCGGACCAAGAGACCCAGTACTTC. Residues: CASSADQETQYF.

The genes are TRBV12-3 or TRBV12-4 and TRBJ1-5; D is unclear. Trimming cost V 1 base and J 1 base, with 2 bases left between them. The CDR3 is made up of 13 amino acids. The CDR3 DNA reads TGTGCCAGCAGTTTAGAGAGCAATCAGCCCCAGCATTTT. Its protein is CASSLESNQPQHF.

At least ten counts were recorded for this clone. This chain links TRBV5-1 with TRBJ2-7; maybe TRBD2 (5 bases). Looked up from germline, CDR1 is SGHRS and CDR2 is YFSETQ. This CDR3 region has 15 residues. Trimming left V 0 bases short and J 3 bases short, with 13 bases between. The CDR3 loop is CASSLDSLRDYEQYF. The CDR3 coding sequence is TGCGCCAGCAGCTTGGATTCCCTCCGGGACTACGAGCAGTACTTC.

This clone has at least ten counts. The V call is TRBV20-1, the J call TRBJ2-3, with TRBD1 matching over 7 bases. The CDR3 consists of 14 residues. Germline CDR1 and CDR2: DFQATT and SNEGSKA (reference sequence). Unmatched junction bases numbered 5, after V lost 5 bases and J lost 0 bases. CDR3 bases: TGCAGTGCTCCACAGGGGCGAAGCACAGATACGCAGTATTTT. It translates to CSAPQGRSTDTQYF.

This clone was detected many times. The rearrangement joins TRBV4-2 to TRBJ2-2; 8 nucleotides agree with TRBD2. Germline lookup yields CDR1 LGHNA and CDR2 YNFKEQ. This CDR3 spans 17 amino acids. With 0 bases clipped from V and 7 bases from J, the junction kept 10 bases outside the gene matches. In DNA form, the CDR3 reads TGTGCCAGCAGCCAAGATCCCAGCGGGGGTCGGATCGGGGAGCTGTTTTTT. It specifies CASSQDPSGGRIGELFF.

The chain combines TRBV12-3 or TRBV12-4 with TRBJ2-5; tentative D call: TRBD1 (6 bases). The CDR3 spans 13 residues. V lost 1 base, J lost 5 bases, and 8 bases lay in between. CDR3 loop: CASSLGGPETQYF. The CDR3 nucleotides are TGTGCCAGCAGTTTAGGGGGGCCCGAGACCCAGTACTTC.

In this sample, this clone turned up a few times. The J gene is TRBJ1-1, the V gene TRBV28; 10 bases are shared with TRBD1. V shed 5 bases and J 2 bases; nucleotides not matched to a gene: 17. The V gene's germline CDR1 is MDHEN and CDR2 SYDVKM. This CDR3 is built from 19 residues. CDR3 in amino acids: CASSPPPRDRGPFNTEAFF. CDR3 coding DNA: TGTGCCAGCAGTCCCCCCCCCCGGGACAGGGGACCCTTCAACACTGAAGCTTTCTTT.

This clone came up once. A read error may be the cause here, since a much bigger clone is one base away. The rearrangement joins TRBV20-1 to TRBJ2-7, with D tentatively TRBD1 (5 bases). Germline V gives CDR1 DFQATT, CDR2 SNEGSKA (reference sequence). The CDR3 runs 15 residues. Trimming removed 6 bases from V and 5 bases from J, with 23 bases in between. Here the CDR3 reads CSADLTPQAIDEQYF. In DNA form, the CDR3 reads TGCAGTGCGGACCTCACCCCACAGGCTATCGACGAGCAGTACTTC.

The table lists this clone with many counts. The CDR3 nucleotides are TGTGCCAGCACCCTAGGGGGGACAGGGAACTATGGCTACACCTTC. Residues: CASTLGGTGNYGYTF. This sequence joins TRBV6-1 and TRBJ1-2; the match to TRBD1 covers 9 bases. The CDR3 sequence is 15 residues long. V was clipped by 7 bases and J by 2 bases; unmatched bases: 8. Germline V lookup: CDR1 MNHNS, CDR2 SASEGT.

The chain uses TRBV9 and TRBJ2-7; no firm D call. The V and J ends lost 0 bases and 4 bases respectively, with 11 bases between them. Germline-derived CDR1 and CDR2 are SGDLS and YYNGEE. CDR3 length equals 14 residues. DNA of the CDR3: TGTGCCAGCAGCGTAGAAGCAGGCCCGTACGAGCAGTACTTC. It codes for CASSVEAGPYEQYF.

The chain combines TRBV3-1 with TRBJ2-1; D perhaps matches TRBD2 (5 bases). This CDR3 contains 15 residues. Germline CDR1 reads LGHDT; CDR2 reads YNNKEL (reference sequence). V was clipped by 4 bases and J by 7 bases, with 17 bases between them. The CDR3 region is CASSPKGSITNEQFF. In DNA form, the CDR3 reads TGTGCCAGCAGCCCCAAAGGGAGTATAACAAATGAGCAGTTCTTC.

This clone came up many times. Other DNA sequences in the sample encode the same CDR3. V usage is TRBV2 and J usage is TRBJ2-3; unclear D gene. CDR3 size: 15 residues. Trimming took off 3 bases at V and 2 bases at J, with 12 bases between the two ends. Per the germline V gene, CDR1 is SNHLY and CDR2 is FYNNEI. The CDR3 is CASSEWAEHTDTQYF. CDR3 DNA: TGTGCCAGCAGTGAGTGGGCAGAACACACAGATACGCAGTATTTT.

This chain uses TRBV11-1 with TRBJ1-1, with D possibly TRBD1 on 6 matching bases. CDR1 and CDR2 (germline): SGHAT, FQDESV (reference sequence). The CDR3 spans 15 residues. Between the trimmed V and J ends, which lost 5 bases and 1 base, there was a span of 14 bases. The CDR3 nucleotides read TGTGCCAGCAGCCCAGGGGTGGCAGGGAACACTGAAGCTTTCTTT. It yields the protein CASSPGVAGNTEAFF.

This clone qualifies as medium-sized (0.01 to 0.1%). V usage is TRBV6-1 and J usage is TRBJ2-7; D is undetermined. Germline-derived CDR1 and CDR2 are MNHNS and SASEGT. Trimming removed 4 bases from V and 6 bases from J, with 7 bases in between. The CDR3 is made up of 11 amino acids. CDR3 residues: CASSGRREQYF. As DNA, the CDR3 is TGTGCCAGCAGTGGACGGCGCGAGCAGTACTTC.

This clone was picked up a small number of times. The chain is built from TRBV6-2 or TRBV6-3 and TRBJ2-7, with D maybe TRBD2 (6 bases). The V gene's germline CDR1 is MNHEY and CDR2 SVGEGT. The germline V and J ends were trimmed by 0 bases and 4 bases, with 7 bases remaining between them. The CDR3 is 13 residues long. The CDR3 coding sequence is TGTGCCAGCAGTTACTCGACTAGATACGAGCAGTACTTC. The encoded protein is CASSYSTRYEQYF.

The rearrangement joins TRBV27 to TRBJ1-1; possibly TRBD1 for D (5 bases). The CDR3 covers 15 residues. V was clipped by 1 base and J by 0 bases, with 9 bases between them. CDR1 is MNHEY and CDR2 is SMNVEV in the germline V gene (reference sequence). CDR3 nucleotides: TGTGCCAGCAGTTTATGGGGGGGGTTGAACACTGAAGCTTTCTTT. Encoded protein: CASSLWGGLNTEAFF.

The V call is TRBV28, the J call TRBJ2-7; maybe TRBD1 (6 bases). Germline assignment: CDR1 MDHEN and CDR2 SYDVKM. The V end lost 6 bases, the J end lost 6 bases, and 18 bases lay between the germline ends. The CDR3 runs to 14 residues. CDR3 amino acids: CASSPQGTKLEQYF. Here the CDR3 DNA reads TGTGCCAGCAGCCCCCAGGGGACGAAGCTCGAGCAGTACTTC.

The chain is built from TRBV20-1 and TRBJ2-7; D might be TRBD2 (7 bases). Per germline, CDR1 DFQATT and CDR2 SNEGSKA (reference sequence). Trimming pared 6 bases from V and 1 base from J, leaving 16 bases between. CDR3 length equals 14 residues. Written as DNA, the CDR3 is TGCAGTGCCTTAGGAGGGGGGGGATCCTACGAGCAGTACTTC. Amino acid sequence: CSALGGGGSYEQYF.